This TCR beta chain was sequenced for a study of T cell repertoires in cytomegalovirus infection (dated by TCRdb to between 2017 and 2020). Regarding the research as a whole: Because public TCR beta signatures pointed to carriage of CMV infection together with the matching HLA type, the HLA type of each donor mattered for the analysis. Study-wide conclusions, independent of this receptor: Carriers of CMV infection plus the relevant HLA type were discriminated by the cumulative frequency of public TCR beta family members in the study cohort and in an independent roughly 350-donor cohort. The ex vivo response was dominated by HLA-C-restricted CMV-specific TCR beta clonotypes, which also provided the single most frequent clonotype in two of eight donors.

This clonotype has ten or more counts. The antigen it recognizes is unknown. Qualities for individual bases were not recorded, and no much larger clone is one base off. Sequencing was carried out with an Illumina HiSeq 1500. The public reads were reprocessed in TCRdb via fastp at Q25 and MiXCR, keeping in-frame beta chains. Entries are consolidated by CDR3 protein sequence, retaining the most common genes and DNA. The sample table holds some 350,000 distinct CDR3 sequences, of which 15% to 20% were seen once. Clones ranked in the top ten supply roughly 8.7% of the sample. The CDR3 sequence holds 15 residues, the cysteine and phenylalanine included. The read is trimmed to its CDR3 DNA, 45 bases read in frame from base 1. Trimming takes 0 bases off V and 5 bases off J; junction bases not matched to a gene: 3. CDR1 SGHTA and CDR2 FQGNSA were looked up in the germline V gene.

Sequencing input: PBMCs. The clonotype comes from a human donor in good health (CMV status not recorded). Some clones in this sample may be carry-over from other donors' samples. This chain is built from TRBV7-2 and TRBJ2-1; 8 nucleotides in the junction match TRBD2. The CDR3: CASSLASGSHNEQFF. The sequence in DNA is TGTGCCAGCAGCTTAGCCAGCGGGAGTCACAATGAGCAGTTCTTC.